This T cell receptor beta chain was captured by sequencing in a study of cytomegalovirus exposure and HLA in healthy donors. About the study: From HLA-typed donors, an early data release held tens of millions of unique TCRs. Findings of the study overall: Later work found most CMV-associated TCR beta chains apparently HLA-restricted. Both high specificity and high sensitivity reportedly marked the classifier's diagnosis of cytomegalovirus status. Most subjects' HLA-A and HLA-B alleles were reportedly predicted from TCR beta sequences.

The V gene's germline CDR1 is ENHRY and CDR2 SYGVKD. CDR3 length: 13 amino acids. The ends lost 6 bases at V and 1 base at J; junction bases unmatched: 3. Concerning this clone: Its specificity is unknown.

It was with 60 Vbeta and 13 Jbeta primers that the PCR ran. Profiling relied on immunoSEQ multiplex PCR, and the TCRdb table lists in-frame clones only, not all of them. The sample lists 75,000 to 80,000 clones; approximately 70% were seen once. Sequencing was carried out using PBMCs. The rearrangement uses TRBV10-3 and TRBJ2-7; 7 nucleotides match TRBD1. The origin of this receptor is a man between 60 and 75 years old in good health and CMV-seropositive. The CDR3 bases are TGTGCCATCAGACCGGGACAGTCCTACGAGCAGTACTTC. This gives the protein CAIRPGQSYEQYF.